This note documents a single T cell receptor (beta chain) sequence. TCRdb's copy holds only in-frame clones and misses some; the assay was immunoSEQ multiplex PCR. The sample carries 250,000 to 400,000 clones, 90% recorded once. These data come from a study of blood T cell repertoires in COVID-19. About the research overall: Some COVID-19 samples were acute and others convalescent; all came from the United States, Italy and Spain. PBMCs, B-cell-depleted T cells, or T cells were the source of the cDNA or gDNA that made up the material.

The CDR3 runs 14 residues. Deletions cut 5 bases from V and 2 bases from J, with 12 bases between. Germline V gives CDR1 WSHSY, CDR2 SAAADI. This sequence joins TRBV10-2 and TRBJ1-1, with D perhaps matching TRBD1 (6 bases). The TCR was taken from a woman in her 30s with COVID-19, enrolled during active disease. The sample comprised peripheral blood. This CDR3 reads CASSLGGLNTEAFF. DNA of the CDR3: TGCGCCAGCAGTTTGGGGGGGCTTAACACTGAAGCTTTCTTT.